This T cell receptor (beta chain) was recovered during a study of T cells in Graves' hyperthyroidism and ophthalmopathy. Study-level results: A model of 13 V-J pairs discriminated ophthalmopathy from stable hyperthyroidism.

CDR1 is MRHNA, CDR2 SNTAGT, per germline. The V gene end was trimmed by 3 bases and the J gene end by 6 bases; junction bases not matched to a gene: 3. The CDR3 consists of 13 residues. Amplification of TCR beta CDR3 regions was performed using RNA transcripts as template. TCR CDR3 regions were first amplified by RT-PCR with HTBI primers. TCRdb re-called the multiplex PCR reads with MiXCR, one entry per CDR3 protein. The sample has under 400,000 distinct CDR3 sequences; about 15% are singletons. On this clonotype: The antigen remains unidentified.

Absent ophthalmopathy progression within 18 months defined stable Graves' hyperthyroidism. This chain joins TRBV6-4 and TRBJ1-1, with 8 bases matching TRBD1. This TCR derives from a man younger than 40 with Graves' hyperthyroidism. Input material: blood. The CDR3 sequence is CASSEDRGAEAFF. The CDR3 coding sequence is TGTGCCAGCAGTGAAGACAGGGGCGCTGAAGCTTTCTTT.